The T cell receptor (beta chain) described here comes from a study of shared clonotypes between healthy human individuals. Each PCR replicate from the sorted subsets contained about 200 ng DNA, which is about 30,000 T cell genomes. Only in-frame clones appear in the TCRdb table, and some are missing; sequencing was by immunoSEQ multiplex PCR. Counted here are over 800,000 clones, almost 95% occurring once; the ten biggest clones make up about 25%. Terminally differentiated effector memory CD45RA+ cells were excluded from the naive CD8 cells, which were CD45RO-negative and positively selected for CCR7. V shed 0 bases, J shed 2 bases, and the junction held 9 bases outside the gene matches. Per the germline V gene, CDR1 is SGHKS and CDR2 is YYEKEE (reference sequence). The CDR3 loop spans 17 amino acids.

V usage is TRBV5-5 and J usage is TRBJ2-3; 7 bases agree with TRBD2. Sequencing was performed on naive CD8+ T cells sorted from blood. The origin of this receptor is a man aged 25 to 45 in good health. CDR3 coding DNA: TGTGCCAGCAGCTTGGCGTGGCGGGAGCGCTACACAGATACGCAGTATTTT. Protein: CASSLAWRERYTDTQYF.